The TCR beta chain described here comes from a study of shared clonotypes between healthy human individuals. Study-wide findings and caveats: Clonotypes not shared had lower generation probabilities than those common to all four donors.

Remarks on this clone: The antigen remains undetermined.

TCRdb keeps only in-frame clones here, not all; method: immunoSEQ multiplex PCR. The sample has roughly 2.2 million clones, 80% to 95% seen once; the top ten hold about 0.37%. Specimen: naive CD4+ T cells from PBMCs. The subset was: CD45RA+ positively selected. This clonotype originated in a man aged 18 to 29 in good health. Some clones in this sample may be carry-over from other donors' samples.

The CDR3 spells CASSVGQGFGNTEAFF. Here the CDR3 DNA reads TGTGCCAGCAGCGTGGGACAGGGTTTTGGGAACACTGAAGCTTTCTTT. The rearrangement joins TRBV5-6 to TRBJ1-1; TRBD1 matches 9 bases. CDR1 is SGHDT and CDR2 is YYEEEE in the germline V gene. V was clipped by 4 bases and J by 1 base; unmatched bases: 8. This CDR3 contains 16 residues.